This TCR beta chain is from a study of blood T cell repertoires in COVID-19. As for the study in general: PBMCs, B-cell-depleted T cells, or T cells were the source of the cDNA or gDNA that made up the material.

CDR1 is SGHRS and CDR2 is YFSETQ in the germline V gene. The CDR3 has 14 amino acids. Trimming at V came to 7 bases and at J to 3 bases, leaving 7 bases not matched to a gene. Original analysis: Quantification of nucleated cells was approximated via reference gene primer amplification. This table comes from immunoSEQ multiplex PCR, and its TCRdb copy is limited to in-frame clones, with some not included. V and J calls plus clone size are reproduced from that table; the DNA served to infer D and trimming. The sample yields around 65,000 clones, around 85% seen once. The chain couples TRBV5-1 to TRBJ1-5, with 7 positions matching TRBD1. This sequence originates from a man in his 60s with acute or convalescent COVID-19. Sequencing was carried out using peripheral blood. The CDR3 DNA reads TGCGCCAGCTCCCCCGGACAGGACAATCAGCCCCAGCATTTT. Protein: CASSPGQDNQPQHF.